This TCR beta chain derives from a study of OX40 agonist ivuxolimab in advanced cancers. Study observations and caveats: Relative to CD4+ cells, CD8+ T cells on average had more expanded clones.

Autoimmune disease history or systemic immunosuppression led to patient exclusion. About this clone: Its antigen is as yet unknown.

The CDR3 runs 17 residues. V lost 0 bases to trimming and J lost 0 bases, with 12 bases between them. Germline V gene sequence: CDR1 LGHNA, CDR2 YSLEER. Using immunoSEQ multiplex PCR, the repertoire was profiled, and TCRdb retains in-frame clones only, with some absent. The data contain about 83,000 clones, approximately 83% of them seen just once; the ten biggest clones take up 0.66%. The chain links TRBV4-3 to TRBJ1-3; D perhaps matches TRBD1 (6 bases). The sequence was obtained from an adult with an advanced solid tumor such as melanoma, head and neck, liver or kidney cancer. Sequencing used CD4+ or CD8+ T cells sorted from blood, obtained in a trial of the OX40 agonist ivuxolimab. CDR3 bases: TGCGCCAGCAGCCAAGAGGGGGCCCGTGGCTCTGGAAACACCATATATTTT. It yields the protein CASSQEGARGSGNTIYF.